The subject of this entry is one TCR beta chain. This record belongs to a study of identical twins. The CDR3 is 13 residues long. J gave up 3 bases and V 6 bases, and 3 bases lay outside the gene matches. CDR1 ENHRY and CDR2 SYGVKD come from the germline V gene. MiXCR, run by TCRdb on the 5' RACE reads, gives a single entry per CDR3 protein. The data hold around 1.7 million distinct CDR3 sequences, with about 32% observed a single time. The chain has TRBV10-3 and TRBJ1-1; 8 positions agree with TRBD1. The specimen sequenced was cord blood. The clonotype was recovered from a newborn girl in good health. The CDR3 bases are TGTGCCATCAGGACAGGGGAAGACACTGAAGCTTTCTTT. It translates to CAIRTGEDTEAFF.